This T cell receptor (beta chain) emerged from a study of blood T cell repertoires in COVID-19. TCRdb's copy holds only in-frame clones and misses some; the assay was immunoSEQ multiplex PCR. The data hold around 340,000 clones, with approximately 86% observed a single time. Germline V gene lookup returns CDR1 SGHNT and CDR2 YYREEE (reference sequence). The junction had 2 bases not matched to a gene; V was cut back by 3 bases and J by 2 bases. The CDR3 is made up of 15 amino acids. Sequenced sample: peripheral blood. The chain combines TRBV5-4 with TRBJ1-4, with TRBD1 matching over 9 bases. The sequence derives from a woman aged 60-75 years with COVID-19, enrolled during active disease. The DNA for the CDR3 is TGTGCCAGCAGCTCCGACAGGGGGACTAATGAAAAACTGTTTTTT. Translating it yields CASSSDRGTNEKLFF.